The 17 T cell receptor beta chains below come from one sample, sequenced in a study of graft-versus-host responses after intestinal transplantation (dated by TCRdb to 2020 to 2023). Library preparation employed the immunoSEQ multiplex PCR assay. TCRdb stores this immuneACCESS table with in-frame sequences only. Part of the clones is absent; in the studies checked, under half of the shortfall reflects unresolved V genes, and no reason is known for the rest. In this sample the table shows around 7,000 clones, 33% of which occur a single time. More than 3% of the sample lies in the top ten. This sample's time point label indicates: cells obtained before transplantation from donor or recipient. In the mixed lymphocyte reactions, approximately 200,000 CFSE-labeled pre-transplant responders were plated with approximately 200,000 irradiated violet-dye-labeled stimulators and cultured for roughly six days.

Source: alloreactive CD8+ T cells from a mixed lymphocyte reaction culture, taken before transplantation. This specimen's cell subset or site label, interpreted: CFSE-low proliferating T cells sorted from roughly six-day pre-transplant mixed lymphocyte reaction (GvH or HvG direction). The receptors shown here come from a human patient who was an organ donor for intestinal transplantation.

The sample holds a few counts of this clone. The rearrangement joins TRBV21-1 to TRBJ2-4; the D segment call TRBD2 is taken from the table without a DNA check. TRBV21-1 is given as a pseudogene. The CDR3 loop spans 15 amino acids. Here the CDR3 reads CASRGVTLAKNIQYF. DNA for the CDR3: TGTGCCAGCAGGGGAGTAACCTTAGCCAAAAACATTCAGTACTTC.

The CDR3 reads CSVTGQGGTEAFF. The CDR3 bases are TGCAGCGTGACGGGACAGGGGGGAACTGAAGCTTTCTTT. The chain employs TRBV29-1 and TRBJ1-1; TRBD1 matches at 11 bases. Germline V gives CDR1 SQVTM, CDR2 ANQGSEA. With 6 bases clipped from V and 5 bases from J, the junction kept 5 bases outside the gene matches. This CDR3 has 13 amino acids.

The sample holds a few counts of this clone. This sequence joins TRBV19 and TRBJ1-2; D ambiguous. This CDR3 is 14 amino acids long. Trimming took 7 bases from V and 6 from J, leaving 18 bases between them. Germline V CDR1 and CDR2: LNHDA, SQIVND (reference sequence). In DNA form, the CDR3 reads TGTGCCAGTACAGAAGTCGGAGGGCGTGATGGCTACACCTTC. This sequence encodes CASTEVGGRDGYTF.

This clone is classed as medium-sized. The CDR3 sequence is CASSPSGNGYGYEQFF. CDR3 in DNA: TGTGCCAGCAGCCCTAGCGGGAATGGATACGGGTATGAGCAGTTCTTC. The chain joins TRBV7-9 to TRBJ2-1; 9 bases line up with TRBD2. Germline V gene data show CDR1 as SEHNR and CDR2 as FQNEAQ (reference sequence). This CDR3 spans 16 amino acids. V shed 5 bases, J shed 8 bases, and the junction held 13 bases outside the gene matches. Together with reference TRBV7-9 and TRBJ2-1, the CDR3 gives the full variable domain: DTGVSQNPRHKITKRGQNVTFRCDPISEHNRLYWYRQTLGQGPEFLTYFQNEAQLEKSRLLSDRFSAERPKGSFSTLEIQRTEQGDSAMYLCASSPSGNGYGYEQFFGPGTRLTVL.

This rearrangement joins TRBV5-4 to TRBJ2-1, with TRBD2 as a possible D gene (6 bases). Looked up from germline, CDR1 is SGHNT and CDR2 is YYREEE (reference sequence). V lost 5 bases and J lost 8, with 14 bases in between. This CDR3 has 13 amino acids. CDR3 in DNA: TGTGCCAGCAGACACCTCGGGACTCATGAGCAGTTCTTC. Encoded protein: CASRHLGTHEQFF.

This clone turned up a few times. The V gene is TRBV28, the J gene TRBJ2-3, with 8 bases fitting TRBD1. After removal of 3 bases from V and 12 bases from J, the junction contained 5 bases not matched to a gene. Germline V gives CDR1 MDHEN, CDR2 SYDVKM. The CDR3 length is 12 residues. The DNA of the CDR3 is TGTGCCAGCAGTTTCTGGACAGGGATTCAGTATTTT. Translating it yields CASSFWTGIQYF. The complete variable domain, with remaining parts taken from reference TRBV28 and TRBJ2-3, reads DVKVTQSSRYLVKRTGEKVFLECVQDMDHENMFWYRQDPGLGLRLIYFSYDVKMKEKGDIPEGYSVSREKKERFSLILESASTNQTSMYLCASSFWTGIQYFGPGTRLTVL.

The rearrangement joins TRBV4-3 to TRBJ2-7; 11 bases are shared with TRBD2. The CDR3 runs 14 residues. Germline-derived CDR1 and CDR2 are LGHNA and YSLEER. Trimming removed 4 bases from V and 4 bases from J; junction bases left unmatched: 3. The DNA for the CDR3 is TGCGCCAGCAGCCCCGGGACTAGCGGATACGAGCAGTACTTC. As protein: CASSPGTSGYEQYF.

The J gene is TRBJ2-5, the V gene TRBV27; a possible D gene is TRBD1 (5 bases). Trimming removed 5 bases from V and 4 bases from J, with 23 bases in between. This CDR3 is built from 17 residues. Germline CDR1 and CDR2: MNHEY and SMNVEV (reference sequence). CDR3 DNA: TGTGCCAGCAGTCAACGATCCAGGGAATCCGGCCCAGAGACCCAGTACTTC. It encodes CASSQRSRESGPETQYF.

In the case of this clone: A far bigger clonotype differs at one base, so this is likely a read error. The rearrangement joins TRBV4-2 to TRBJ2-7; 10 bases are a match to TRBD2. The germline V gene encodes CDR1 LGHNA and CDR2 YNFKEQ. J gave up 7 bases and V 1 base, and 7 bases lay outside the gene matches. CDR3 length: 15 amino acids. The CDR3 bases are TGTGCCAGCAGCCAAGTCGCTAGCGGGAGTCGTGAGCAGTACTTC. It specifies CASSQVASGSREQYF.

CDR3 nucleotide sequence: TGCAGCGTTGACCCGACAGGGGGGACAGAGACCCAGTACTTC. Its translation is CSVDPTGGTETQYF. The J gene is TRBJ2-5, the V gene TRBV29-1; 9 bases are shared with TRBD1. There are 14 residues in the CDR3. CDR1 and CDR2 (germline): SQVTM, ANQGSEA. V lost 3 bases to trimming and J lost 4 bases; unmatched junction nucleotides: 6. Looking up the rest from reference TRBV29-1 and TRBJ2-5 gives the full variable domain: SAVISQKPSRDICQRGTSLTIQCQVDSQVTMMFWYRQQPGQSLTLIATANQGSEATYESGFVIDKFPISRPNLTFSTLTVSNMSPEDSSIYLCSVDPTGGTETQYFGPGTRLLVL.

This clone was detected once. The chain recombines TRBV19 with TRBJ2-2, with 7 bases identical to TRBD1. CDR3 length: 13 residues. V lost 11 bases to trimming and J lost 3 bases; unmatched junction nucleotides: 6. Germline V gene lookup returns CDR1 LNHDA and CDR2 SQIVND (reference sequence). CDR3 nucleotides: TGTGCCGGCCGGGACAGCTACACCGGGGAGCTGTTTTTT. Translating it yields CAGRDSYTGELFF.

The chain is built from TRBV15 and TRBJ2-1; the D is unclear. Germline V gene sequence: CDR1 LNHNV, CDR2 YYDKDF (reference sequence). V gave up 0 bases and J gave up 4 bases, with 4 bases separating them. There are 13 residues in the CDR3. The CDR3 DNA reads as TGTGCCACCAGCAGAGAGTCTTACAATGAGCAGTTCTTC. This encodes CATSRESYNEQFF.

J is TRBJ2-7 and V is TRBV5-6; a weak D match, TRBD1 (6 bases). Germline V gives CDR1 SGHDT, CDR2 YYEEEE. V lost 0 bases and J 5 bases, leaving 15 bases between the germline ends. The CDR3 is 15 amino acids. This CDR3 reads CASSLADRPTNEQYF. The CDR3 nucleotides are TGTGCCAGCAGCTTGGCAGACAGGCCTACGAACGAGCAGTACTTC.

This chain links TRBV21-1 with TRBJ2-2; the DNA was not used to check the table's D call, TRBD2. TRBV21-1 is noted as a pseudogene. CDR3 size: 16 residues. CDR3 bases: TGTGCCAGCAGCAAGAAAGCGGGGGGGCGAACCGGGGAGCTGTTTTTT. Encoded protein: CASSKKAGGRTGELFF.

The chain links TRBV6-6 to TRBJ2-4, with a possible D match to TRBD2 (6 bases). Germline V gene sequence: CDR1 MNHNY, CDR2 SVGAGI (reference sequence). V was trimmed by 1 base and J by 8 bases, leaving 15 bases between them. The CDR3 has 15 amino acids. The DNA of the CDR3 is TGTGCCAGCAGTTACTGGGGGGTCTTCTCCCACATTCAGTACTTC. Its protein product is CASSYWGVFSHIQYF.

This clone was detected a few times. V is TRBV28 and J is TRBJ2-7; D gene uncertain. V was shortened by 5 bases and J by 1 base, with 15 bases between the two germline ends. CDR3 length: 15 amino acids. Germline V gene lookup returns CDR1 MDHEN and CDR2 SYDVKM. The CDR3, as DNA: TGTGCCAGCAGTCCCCCACCTGGGCTATCCTACGAGCAGTACTTC. Encoded protein: CASSPPPGLSYEQYF.

By proportion, this clone is medium-sized. V gene TRBV11-2 combines with J gene TRBJ2-7; 12 nucleotides align to TRBD1. This CDR3 is 14 amino acids long. With 4 bases clipped from V and 6 bases from J, the junction kept 4 bases outside the gene matches. The germline gives CDR1 SGHAT, CDR2 FQNNGV. The CDR3 bases are TGTGCCAGCAGCTCCGGGACAGGGGGCGGCGAGCAGTACTTC. As protein: CASSSGTGGGEQYF. Based on the CDR3 plus reference TRBV11-2 and TRBJ2-7, the full variable domain is EAGVAQSPRYKIIEKRQSVAFWCNPISGHATLYWYQQILGQGPKLLIQFQNNGVVDDSQLPKDRFSAERLKGVDSTLKIQPAKLEDSAVYLCASSSGTGGGEQYFGPGTRLTVT.